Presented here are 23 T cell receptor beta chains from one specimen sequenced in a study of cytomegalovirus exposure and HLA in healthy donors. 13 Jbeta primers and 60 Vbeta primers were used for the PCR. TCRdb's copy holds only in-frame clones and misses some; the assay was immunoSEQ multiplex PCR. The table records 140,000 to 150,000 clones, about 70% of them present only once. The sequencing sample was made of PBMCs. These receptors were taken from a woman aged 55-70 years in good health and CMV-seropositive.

CDR3 sequence reads: CASSPAPGAWNEQFF. CDR3 nucleotides: TGTGCCAGCAGCCCCGCCCCGGGAGCTTGGAATGAGCAGTTCTTC. The chain has TRBV9 and TRBJ2-1; D might be TRBD2 (6 bases). This CDR3 is built from 15 residues. Trimming left V 4 bases short and J 7 bases short, with 18 bases between. CDR1 and CDR2 from the germline V gene are SGDLS and YYNGEE. The full variable domain, rest sourced from reference TRBV9 and TRBJ2-1, is DSGVTQTPKHLITATGQRVTLRCSPRSGDLSVYWYQQSLDQGLQFLIQYYNGEERAKGNILERFSAQQFPDLHSELNLSSLELGDSALYFCASSPAPGAWNEQFFGPGTRLTVL.

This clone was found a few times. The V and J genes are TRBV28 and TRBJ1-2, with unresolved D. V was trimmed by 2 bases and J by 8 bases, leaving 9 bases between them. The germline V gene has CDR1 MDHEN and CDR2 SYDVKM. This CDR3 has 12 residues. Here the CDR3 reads CASSLQAGGYTF. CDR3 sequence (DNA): TGTGCCAGCAGTTTACAGGCGGGCGGCTACACCTTC.

CDR3 nucleotide sequence: TGCGCCAGCAGCCAAGATCCGGGACAGGCGTTTGAAAAACTGTTTTTT. Its translation is CASSQDPGQAFEKLFF. This rearrangement joins TRBV4-1 to TRBJ1-4, with 8 positions matching TRBD1. Germline lookup yields CDR1 MGHRA and CDR2 YSYEKL. CDR3 length: 16 amino acids. J lost 7 bases, V lost 0 bases, and 7 bases had no gene match.

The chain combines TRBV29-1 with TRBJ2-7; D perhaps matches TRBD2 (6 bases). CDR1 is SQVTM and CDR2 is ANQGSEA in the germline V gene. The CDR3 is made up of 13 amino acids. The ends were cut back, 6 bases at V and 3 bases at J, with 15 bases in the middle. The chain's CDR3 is CSVLAPKNYEQYF. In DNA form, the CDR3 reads TGCAGCGTCCTAGCGCCCAAAAACTACGAGCAGTACTTC.

The CDR3: CASSRTSGTAYNEQFF. As DNA, the CDR3 is TGTGCCAGCAGCCGGACTAGCGGAACCGCCTACAATGAGCAGTTCTTC. This chain joins TRBV7-3 and TRBJ2-1, with 10 nucleotides matching TRBD2. CDR3 size: 16 residues. CDR1 is SGHTA and CDR2 is FQGTGA in the germline V gene. V trimming: 5 bases; J trimming: 2 bases; junction bases outside the gene matches: 6.

As DNA, the CDR3 is TGTGCCATCAGTTGGGACAGAAAGAACACTGAAGCTTTCTTT. Its translation: CAISWDRKNTEAFF. The chain recombines TRBV10-3 with TRBJ1-1; 7 bases match TRBD1. The CDR3 runs 14 residues. V lost 5 bases to trimming and J lost 1 base; unmatched junction nucleotides: 4. Germline-derived CDR1 and CDR2 are ENHRY and SYGVKD.

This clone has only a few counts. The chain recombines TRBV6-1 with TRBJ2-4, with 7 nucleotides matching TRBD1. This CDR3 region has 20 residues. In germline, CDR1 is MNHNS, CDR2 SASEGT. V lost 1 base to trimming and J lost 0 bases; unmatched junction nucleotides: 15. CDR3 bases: TGTGCCAGCAGTGAAGTGTTCAACGCCCGGGACAGACTAGCCAAAAACATTCAGTACTTC. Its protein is CASSEVFNARDRLAKNIQYF.

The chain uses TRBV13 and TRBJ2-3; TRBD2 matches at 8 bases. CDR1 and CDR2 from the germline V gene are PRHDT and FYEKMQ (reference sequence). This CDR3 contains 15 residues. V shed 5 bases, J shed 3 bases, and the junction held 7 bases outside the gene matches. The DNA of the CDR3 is TGTGCCAGCAGCCCCGGGACTAGGGGGACAGATACGCAGTATTTT. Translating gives CASSPGTRGTDTQYF.

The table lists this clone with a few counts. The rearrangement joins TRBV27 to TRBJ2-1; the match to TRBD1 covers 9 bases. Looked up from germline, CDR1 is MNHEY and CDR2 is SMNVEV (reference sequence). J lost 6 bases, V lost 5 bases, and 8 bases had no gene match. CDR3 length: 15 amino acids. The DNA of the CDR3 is TGTGCCAGCAGTCCCTGGGACAGGGCGGCCAATGAGCAGTTCTTC. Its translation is CASSPWDRAANEQFF.

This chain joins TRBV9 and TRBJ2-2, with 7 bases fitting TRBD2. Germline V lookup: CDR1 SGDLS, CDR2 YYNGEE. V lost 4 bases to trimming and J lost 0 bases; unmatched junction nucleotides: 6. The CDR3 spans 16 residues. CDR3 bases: TGTGCCAGCAGCATTTCTAGCGGAGCGAACACCGGGGAGCTGTTTTTT. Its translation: CASSISSGANTGELFF.

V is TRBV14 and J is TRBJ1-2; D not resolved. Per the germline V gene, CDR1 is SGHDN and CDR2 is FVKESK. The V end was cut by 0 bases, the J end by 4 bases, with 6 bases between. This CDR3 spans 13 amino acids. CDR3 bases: TGTGCCAGCAGCCAAGATACCAGCTATGGCTACACCTTC. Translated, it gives CASSQDTSYGYTF.

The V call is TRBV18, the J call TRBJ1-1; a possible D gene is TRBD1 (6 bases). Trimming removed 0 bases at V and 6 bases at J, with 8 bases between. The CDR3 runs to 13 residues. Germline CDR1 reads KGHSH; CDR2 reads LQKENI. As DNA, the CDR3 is TGTGCCAGCTCACCACCGCAGGGGCCTGAAGCTTTCTTT. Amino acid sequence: CASSPPQGPEAFF. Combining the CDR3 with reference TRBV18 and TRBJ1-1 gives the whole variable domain NAGVMQNPRHLVRRRGQEARLRCSPMKGHSHVYWYRQLPEEGLKFMVYLQKENIIDESGMPKERFSAEFPKEGPSILRIQQVVRGDSAAYFCASSPPQGPEAFFGQGTRLTVV.

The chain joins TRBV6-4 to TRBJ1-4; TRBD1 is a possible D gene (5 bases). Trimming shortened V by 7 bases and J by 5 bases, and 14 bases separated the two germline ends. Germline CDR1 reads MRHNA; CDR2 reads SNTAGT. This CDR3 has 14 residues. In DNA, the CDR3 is TGTGCCAGCAAGAGACAGATCAGGAATGAAAAACTGTTTTTT. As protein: CASKRQIRNEKLFF.

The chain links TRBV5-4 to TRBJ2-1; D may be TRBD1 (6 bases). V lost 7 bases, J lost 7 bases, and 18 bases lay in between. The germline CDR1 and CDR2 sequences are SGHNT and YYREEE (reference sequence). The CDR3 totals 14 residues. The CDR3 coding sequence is TGTGCCAGCGCACGAGCGGACAGCAAAAATGAGCAGTTCTTC. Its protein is CASARADSKNEQFF. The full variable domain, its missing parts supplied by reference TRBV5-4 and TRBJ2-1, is ETGVTQSPTHLIKTRGQQVTLRCSSQSGHNTVSWYQQALGQGPQFIFQYYREEENGRGNFPPRFSGLQFPNYSSELNVNALELDDSALYLCASARADSKNEQFFGPGTRLTVL.

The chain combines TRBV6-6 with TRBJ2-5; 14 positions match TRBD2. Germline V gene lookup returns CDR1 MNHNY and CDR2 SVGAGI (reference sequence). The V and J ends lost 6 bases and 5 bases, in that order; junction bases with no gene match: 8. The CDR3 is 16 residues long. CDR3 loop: CASSLTGTSGSETQYF. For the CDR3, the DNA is TGTGCCAGCAGCTTAACCGGGACTAGCGGGAGTGAGACCCAGTACTTC.

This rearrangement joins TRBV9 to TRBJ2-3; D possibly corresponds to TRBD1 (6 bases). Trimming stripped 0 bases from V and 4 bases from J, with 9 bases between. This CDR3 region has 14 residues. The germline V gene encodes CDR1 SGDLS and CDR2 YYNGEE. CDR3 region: CASSVDRAADTQYF. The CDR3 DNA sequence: TGTGCCAGCAGCGTAGACAGGGCAGCAGATACGCAGTATTTT.

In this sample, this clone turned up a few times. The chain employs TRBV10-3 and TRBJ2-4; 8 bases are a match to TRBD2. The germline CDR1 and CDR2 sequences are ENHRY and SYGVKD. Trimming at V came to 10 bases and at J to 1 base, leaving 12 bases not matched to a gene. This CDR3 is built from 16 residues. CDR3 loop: CATGSRGGLAKNIQYF. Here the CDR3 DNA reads TGTGCCACTGGGTCCCGCGGGGGGTTGGCCAAAAACATTCAGTACTTC.

The CDR3 sequence is CASSGGTGGSFYGYTF. In nucleotides, the CDR3 is TGCGCCAGCAGCGGGGGGACAGGGGGCTCATTCTATGGCTACACCTTC. The chain carries TRBV5-1 and TRBJ1-2, with 12 bases lining up with TRBD1. Germline CDR1 reads SGHRS; CDR2 reads YFSETQ. The length of the CDR3 is 16 residues. The V segment lost 4 bases and the J segment 4 bases; nucleotides outside the gene matches: 8.

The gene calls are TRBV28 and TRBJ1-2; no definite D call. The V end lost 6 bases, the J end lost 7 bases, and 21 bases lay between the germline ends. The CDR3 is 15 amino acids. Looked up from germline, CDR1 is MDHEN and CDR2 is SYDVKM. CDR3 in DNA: TGTGCCAGCAGCCTGACCCGGGGAGCCCCACCTGGCTACACCTTC. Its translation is CASSLTRGAPPGYTF.

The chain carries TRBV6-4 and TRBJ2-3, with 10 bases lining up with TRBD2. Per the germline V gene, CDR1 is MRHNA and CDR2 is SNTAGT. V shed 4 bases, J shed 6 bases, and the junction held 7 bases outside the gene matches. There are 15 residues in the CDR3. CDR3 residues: CASSVSSGSGDTQYF. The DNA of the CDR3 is TGTGCCAGCAGTGTGTCTAGCGGGAGTGGGGATACGCAGTATTTT.

DNA for the CDR3: TGTGCCACCAGCCGCATGGGGGCAGGGGTCGACAATGAGCAGTTCTTC. It encodes CATSRMGAGVDNEQFF. The rearrangement uses TRBV15 and TRBJ2-1, with TRBD1 as a possible D gene (6 bases). Germline CDR1 LNHNV, CDR2 YYDKDF (reference sequence). V lost 5 bases and J 5 bases, leaving 19 bases between the germline ends. This CDR3 is 16 amino acids long.

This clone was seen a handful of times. CDR3 region: CASRRAVTGTYEQYF. CDR3 DNA: TGTGCCAGTAGGCGCGCTGTCACAGGGACCTACGAGCAGTACTTC. The rearrangement joins TRBV19 to TRBJ2-7; D is possibly TRBD1 (6 bases). The germline CDR1 and CDR2 sequences are LNHDA and SQIVND (reference sequence). The CDR3 covers 15 residues. V was pared by 6 bases and J by 2 bases, with 17 bases between.

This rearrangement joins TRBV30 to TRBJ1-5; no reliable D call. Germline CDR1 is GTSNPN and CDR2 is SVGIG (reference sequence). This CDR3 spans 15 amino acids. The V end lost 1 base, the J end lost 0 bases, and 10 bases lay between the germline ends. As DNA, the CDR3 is TGTGCCTGGAGTGACGATTCCTATAGCAATCAGCCCCAGCATTTT. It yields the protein CAWSDDSYSNQPQHF.